This T cell receptor beta chain emerged from a study of shared clonotypes between healthy human individuals. Study results and caveats: The low donor count limited represented genetic and exposure-history diversity. Larger estimated richness was generally recorded for naive subsets relative to memory subsets. Sequencing of the sorted subsets was shown by rarefaction to be incomplete despite large depth.

The J segment lost 8 bases and the V segment lost 4 bases, leaving 7 bases of the junction unmatched. CDR1 is SGHTA, CDR2 FQGTGA, per germline. The CDR3 runs 14 residues. Naive CD8 isolation took CD45RO-negative cells positively selected for CCR7 and excluded terminally differentiated effector memory CD45RA+ cells. About this clone: The antigen is undetermined.

Genomic DNA of each subset was evenly split across several immunoSEQ plates. Generated by immunoSEQ multiplex PCR, the TCRdb table keeps only in-frame clones and is missing some. This sample has around 2,000,000 clones; just over 90% occur once, and the top ten carry about 1.5%. The J gene is TRBJ2-1, the V gene TRBV7-3; 8 nucleotides align to TRBD1. Sequencing was carried out using naive CD8+ T cells from PBMCs. This TCR was recovered from a young man in good health. Some clones in this sample may be carry-over from other donors' samples. The chain's CDR3 is CASSSRGLSDEQFF. In nucleotides, the CDR3 is TGTGCCAGCAGCTCCAGGGGGCTTTCGGATGAGCAGTTCTTC.